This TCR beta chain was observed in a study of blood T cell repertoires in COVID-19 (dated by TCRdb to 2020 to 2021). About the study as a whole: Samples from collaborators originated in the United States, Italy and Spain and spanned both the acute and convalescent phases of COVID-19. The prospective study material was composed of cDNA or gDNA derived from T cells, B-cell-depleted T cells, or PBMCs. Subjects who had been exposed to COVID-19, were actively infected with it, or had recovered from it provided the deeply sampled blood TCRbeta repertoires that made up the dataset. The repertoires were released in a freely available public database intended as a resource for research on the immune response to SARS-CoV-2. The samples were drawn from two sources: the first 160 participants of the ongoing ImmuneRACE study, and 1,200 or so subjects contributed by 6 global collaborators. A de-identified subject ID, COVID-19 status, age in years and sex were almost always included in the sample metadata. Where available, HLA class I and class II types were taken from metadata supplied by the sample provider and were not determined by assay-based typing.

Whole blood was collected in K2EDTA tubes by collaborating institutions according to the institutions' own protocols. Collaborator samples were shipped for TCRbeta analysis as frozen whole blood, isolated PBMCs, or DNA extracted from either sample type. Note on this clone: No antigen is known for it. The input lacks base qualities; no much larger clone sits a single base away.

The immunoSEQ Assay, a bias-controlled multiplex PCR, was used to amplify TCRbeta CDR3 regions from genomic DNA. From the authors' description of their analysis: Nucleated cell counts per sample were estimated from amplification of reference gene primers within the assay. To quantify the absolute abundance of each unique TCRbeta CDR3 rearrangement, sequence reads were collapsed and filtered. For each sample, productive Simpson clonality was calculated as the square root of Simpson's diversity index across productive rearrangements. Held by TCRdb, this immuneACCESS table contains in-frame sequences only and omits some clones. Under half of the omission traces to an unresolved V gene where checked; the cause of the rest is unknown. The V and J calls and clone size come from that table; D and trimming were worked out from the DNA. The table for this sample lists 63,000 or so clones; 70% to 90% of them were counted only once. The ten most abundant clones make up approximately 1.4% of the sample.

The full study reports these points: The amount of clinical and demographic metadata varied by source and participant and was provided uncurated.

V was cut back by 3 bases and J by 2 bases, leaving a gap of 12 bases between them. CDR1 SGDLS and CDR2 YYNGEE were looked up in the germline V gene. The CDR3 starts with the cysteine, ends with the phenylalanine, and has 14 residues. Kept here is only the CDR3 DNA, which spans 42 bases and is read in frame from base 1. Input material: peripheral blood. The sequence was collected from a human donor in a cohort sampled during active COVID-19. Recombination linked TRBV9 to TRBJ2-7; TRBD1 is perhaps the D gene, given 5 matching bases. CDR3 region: CASSGQLPPYEQYF. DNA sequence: TGTGCCAGCAGCGGACAGCTTCCCCCCTACGAGCAGTACTTC.